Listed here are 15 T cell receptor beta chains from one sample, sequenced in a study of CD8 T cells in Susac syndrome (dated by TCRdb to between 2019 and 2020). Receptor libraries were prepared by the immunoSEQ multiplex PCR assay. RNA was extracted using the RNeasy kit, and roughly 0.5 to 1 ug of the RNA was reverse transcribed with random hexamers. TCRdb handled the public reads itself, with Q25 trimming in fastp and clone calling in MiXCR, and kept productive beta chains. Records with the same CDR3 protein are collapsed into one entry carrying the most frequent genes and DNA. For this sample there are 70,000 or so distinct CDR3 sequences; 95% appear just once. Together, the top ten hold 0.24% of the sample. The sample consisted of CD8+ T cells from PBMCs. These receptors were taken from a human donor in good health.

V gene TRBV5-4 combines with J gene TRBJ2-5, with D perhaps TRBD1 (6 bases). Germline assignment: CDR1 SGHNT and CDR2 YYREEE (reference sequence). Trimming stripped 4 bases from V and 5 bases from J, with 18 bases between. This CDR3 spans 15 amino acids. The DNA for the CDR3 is TGTGCCAGCAGCCCCCTACAGGGTGCTTCGGAGACCCAGTACTTC. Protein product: CASSPLQGASETQYF.

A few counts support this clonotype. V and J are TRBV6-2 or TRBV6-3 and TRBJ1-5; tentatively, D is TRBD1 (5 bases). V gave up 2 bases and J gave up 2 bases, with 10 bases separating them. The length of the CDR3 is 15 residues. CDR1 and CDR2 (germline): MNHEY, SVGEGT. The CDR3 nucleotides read TGTGCCAGCAGTTACCTTCAGGGAGGCAATCAGCCCCAGCATTTT. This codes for CASSYLQGGNQPQHF.

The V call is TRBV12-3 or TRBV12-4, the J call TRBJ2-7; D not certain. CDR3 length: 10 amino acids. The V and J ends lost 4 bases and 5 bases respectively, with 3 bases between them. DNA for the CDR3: TGTGCCAGCAGTTATGACGAGCAGTACTTC. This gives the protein CASSYDEQYF.

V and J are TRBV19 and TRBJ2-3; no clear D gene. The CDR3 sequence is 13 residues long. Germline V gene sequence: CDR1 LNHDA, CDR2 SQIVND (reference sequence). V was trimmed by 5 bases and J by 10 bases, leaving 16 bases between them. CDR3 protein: CASSPSGLESQYF. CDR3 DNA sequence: TGTGCCAGTAGTCCCTCTGGCTTGGAATCGCAGTATTTT. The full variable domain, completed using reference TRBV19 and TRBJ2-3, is DGGITQSPKYLFRKEGQNVTLSCEQNLNHDAMYWYRQDPGQGLRLIYYSQIVNDFQKGDIAEGYSVSREKKESFPLTVTSAQKNPTAFYLCASSPSGLESQYFGPGTRLTVL.

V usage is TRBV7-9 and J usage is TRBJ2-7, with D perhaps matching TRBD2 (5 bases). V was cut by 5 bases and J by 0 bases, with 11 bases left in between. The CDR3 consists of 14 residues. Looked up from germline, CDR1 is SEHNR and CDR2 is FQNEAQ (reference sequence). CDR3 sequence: CASSPADGSYEQYV. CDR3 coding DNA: TGTGCCAGCAGCCCAGCGGACGGCTCCTACGAGCAGTACGTC.

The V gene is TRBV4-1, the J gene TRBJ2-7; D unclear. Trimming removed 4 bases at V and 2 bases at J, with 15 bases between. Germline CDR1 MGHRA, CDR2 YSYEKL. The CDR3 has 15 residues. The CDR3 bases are TGCGCCAGCAGCCGTGAGTCGTCCCGGGCCTACGAGCAGTACTTC. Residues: CASSRESSRAYEQYF.

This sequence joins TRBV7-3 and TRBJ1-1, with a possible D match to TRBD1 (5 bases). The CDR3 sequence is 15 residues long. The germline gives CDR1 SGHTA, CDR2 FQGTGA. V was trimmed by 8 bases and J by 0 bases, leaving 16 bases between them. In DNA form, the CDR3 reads TGTGCCAGCGCCCGGGACGGCCTAATGAACACTGAAGCTTTCTTT. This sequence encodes CASARDGLMNTEAFF.

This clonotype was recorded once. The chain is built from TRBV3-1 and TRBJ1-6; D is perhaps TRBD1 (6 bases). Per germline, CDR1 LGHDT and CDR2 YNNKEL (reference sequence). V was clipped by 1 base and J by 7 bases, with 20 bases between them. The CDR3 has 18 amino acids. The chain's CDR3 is CASSQVGVGRGWNSPLHF. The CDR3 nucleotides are TGTGCCAGCAGCCAAGTGGGGGTCGGCAGGGGATGGAATTCACCCCTCCACTTT. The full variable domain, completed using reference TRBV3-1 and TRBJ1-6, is DTAVSQTPKYLVTQMGNDKSIKCEQNLGHDTMYWYKQDSKKFLKIMFSYNNKELIINETVPNRFSPKSPDKAHLNLHINSLELGDSAVYFCASSQVGVGRGWNSPLHFGNGTRLTVT.

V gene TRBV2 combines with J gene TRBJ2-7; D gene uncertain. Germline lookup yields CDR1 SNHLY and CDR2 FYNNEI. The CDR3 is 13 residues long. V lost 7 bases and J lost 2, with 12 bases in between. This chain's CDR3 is CASKDPLTYEQYV. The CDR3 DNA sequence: TGTGCCAGCAAGGATCCTCTTACCTACGAGCAGTACGTC.

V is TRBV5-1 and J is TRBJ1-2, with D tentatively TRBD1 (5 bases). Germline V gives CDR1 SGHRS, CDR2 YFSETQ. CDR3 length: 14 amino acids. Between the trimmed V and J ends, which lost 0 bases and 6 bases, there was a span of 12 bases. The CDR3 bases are TGCGCCAGCAGCTTGGAGGCAGGGTCCCATGGCTACACCTTC. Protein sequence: CASSLEAGSHGYTF.

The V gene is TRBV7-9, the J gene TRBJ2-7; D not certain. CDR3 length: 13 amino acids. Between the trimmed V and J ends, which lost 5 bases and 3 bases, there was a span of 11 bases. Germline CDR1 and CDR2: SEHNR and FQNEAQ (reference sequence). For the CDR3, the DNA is TGTGCCAGCAGCCCCCTACTCATCTACGAGCAGTACTTC. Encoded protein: CASSPLLIYEQYF.

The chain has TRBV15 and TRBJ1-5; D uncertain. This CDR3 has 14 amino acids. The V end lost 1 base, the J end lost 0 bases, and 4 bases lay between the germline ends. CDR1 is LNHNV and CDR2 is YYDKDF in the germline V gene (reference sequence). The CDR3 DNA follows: TGTGCCACCAGCAGAGGGGATAGCAATCAGCCCCAGCATTTT. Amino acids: CATSRGDSNQPQHF.

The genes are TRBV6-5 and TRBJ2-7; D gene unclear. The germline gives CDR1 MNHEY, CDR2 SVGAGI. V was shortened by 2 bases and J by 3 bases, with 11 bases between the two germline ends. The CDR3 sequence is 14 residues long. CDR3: CASSYVGKGYEQYF. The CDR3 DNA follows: TGTGCCAGCAGTTACGTCGGCAAAGGCTACGAGCAGTACTTC.

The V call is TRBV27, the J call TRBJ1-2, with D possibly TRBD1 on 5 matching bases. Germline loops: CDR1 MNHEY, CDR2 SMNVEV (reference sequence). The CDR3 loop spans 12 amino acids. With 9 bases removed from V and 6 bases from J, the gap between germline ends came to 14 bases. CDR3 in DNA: TGTGCCAGGGGACCCATAAGGGATGGCTACACCTTC. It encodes CARGPIRDGYTF.

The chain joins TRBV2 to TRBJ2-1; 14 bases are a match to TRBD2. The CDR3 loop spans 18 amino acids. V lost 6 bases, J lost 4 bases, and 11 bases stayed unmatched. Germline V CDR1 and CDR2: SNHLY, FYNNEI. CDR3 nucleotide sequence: TGTGCCAGCAGACTCGGACTAGCGGGGGGAGACTTTTACAATGAGCAGTTCTTC. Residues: CASRLGLAGGDFYNEQFF. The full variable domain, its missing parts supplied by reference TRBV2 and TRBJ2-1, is EPEVTQTPSHQVTQMGQEVILRCVPISNHLYFYWYRQILGQKVEFLVSFYNNEISEKSEIFDDQFSVERPDGSNFTLKIRSTKLEDSAMYFCASRLGLAGGDFYNEQFFGPGTRLTVL.